A single sample gave rise to the 15 T cell receptor beta chains below, sequenced in a study of blood T cell repertoires in COVID-19. Assay: immunoSEQ multiplex PCR; the TCRdb copy retains only in-frame clones and omits some. The sample lists about 260,000 clones, approximately 90% occurring once. Sequenced sample: PBMCs or T cells enriched from blood (not recorded which). These receptors were taken from a woman aged 25 to 39 with acute COVID-19.

This chain joins TRBV6-5 and TRBJ1-6, with D maybe TRBD1 (6 bases). Germline CDR1 MNHEY, CDR2 SVGAGI. V was trimmed by 2 bases and J by 8 bases, leaving 13 bases between them. The CDR3 is 15 amino acids. As DNA, the CDR3 is TGTGCCAGCAGTTACATCGCGGCAGGGGATTCACCCCTCCACTTT. The encoded protein is CASSYIAAGDSPLHF.

The V gene is TRBV7-6, the J gene TRBJ2-2, with D perhaps TRBD2 (5 bases). CDR1 is SGHVS, CDR2 FNYEAQ, per germline. The V gene lost 1 base and the J gene lost 5 bases, with 8 bases spanning the gap. The CDR3 is 14 residues long. The CDR3 loop reads CASSLGSGTGELFF. The CDR3 DNA is TGTGCCAGCAGCTTAGGGTCGGGAACCGGGGAGCTGTTTTTT.

This clone was observed a few times. The chain recombines TRBV2 with TRBJ2-3; 9 bases fit TRBD2. The V segment lost 2 bases and the J segment 4 bases; nucleotides outside the gene matches: 7. Germline CDR1 SNHLY, CDR2 FYNNEI. The CDR3 consists of 16 residues. CDR3 sequence: CASSEFLAGRADTQYF. In DNA form, the CDR3 reads TGTGCCAGCAGTGAATTCCTAGCGGGACGGGCAGATACGCAGTATTTT.

CDR3 nucleotide sequence: TGTGCCAGCAGTCTCTCAGCGGTACTCTACGAGCAGTACTTC. Translating gives CASSLSAVLYEQYF. V gene TRBV28 combines with J gene TRBJ2-7, with D maybe TRBD2 (5 bases). The ends were cut back, 5 bases at V and 3 bases at J, with 14 bases in the middle. CDR3 length: 14 amino acids. The germline CDR1 and CDR2 sequences are MDHEN and SYDVKM.

The genes are TRBV7-2 and TRBJ1-3; D gene uncertain. Per the germline V gene, CDR1 is SGHTA and CDR2 is FQGNSA. This CDR3 spans 16 amino acids. Trimming pared 5 bases from V and 10 bases from J, leaving 24 bases between. In DNA, the CDR3 is TGTGCCAGCAGCGACCCAACATCGGCTCAGAGGAGGACCATATATTTT. It is translated as CASSDPTSAQRRTIYF.

The V gene is TRBV19, the J gene TRBJ1-4, with 7 bases aligning to TRBD1. The V segment lost 7 bases and the J segment 12 bases; nucleotides outside the gene matches: 5. Germline CDR1 and CDR2: LNHDA and SQIVND (reference sequence). The CDR3 is 11 residues long. The CDR3 loop is CASTLTGELFF. The CDR3 nucleotides read TGTGCCAGTACCCTAACAGGGGAACTGTTTTTT.

CDR3 amino acids: CASSPDRDYGYTF. As DNA, the CDR3 is TGTGCCAGCAGCCCGGACAGGGACTATGGCTACACCTTC. J is TRBJ1-2 and V is TRBV5-4; 8 bases are shared with TRBD1. This CDR3 comprises 13 residues. The trim removed 4 bases at V and 3 bases at J, leaving 2 bases unmatched. The germline gives CDR1 SGHNT, CDR2 YYREEE (reference sequence).

The CDR3: CASSARLAGGHNEQFF. As DNA, the CDR3 is TGTGCCAGCAGCGCAAGACTAGCGGGAGGCCACAATGAGCAGTTCTTC. This chain connects TRBV7-3 to TRBJ2-1; 13 nucleotides match TRBD2. The CDR3 consists of 16 residues. From germline, CDR1 is SGHTA and CDR2 FQGTGA. V dropped 5 bases and J dropped 5; count of bases not matched to a gene: 6.

J is TRBJ2-7 and V is TRBV28; D might be TRBD1 (5 bases). The length of the CDR3 is 13 residues. The germline CDR1 and CDR2 sequences are MDHEN and SYDVKM. V was cut by 2 bases and J by 7 bases, with 12 bases left in between. The CDR3, as DNA: TGTGCCAGCAGTTTAAAAAAGGGGTGGGAGCAGTACTTC. It translates to CASSLKKGWEQYF.

The CDR3 DNA is TGTGCCAGTAGTATTTGGGACAGGGATAACTATGGCTACACCTTC. It is translated as CASSIWDRDNYGYTF. The rearrangement links TRBV19 to TRBJ1-2; TRBD1 matches at 9 bases. The germline V gene has CDR1 LNHDA and CDR2 SQIVND (reference sequence). This CDR3 spans 15 amino acids. The trim removed 3 bases at V and 1 base at J, leaving 3 bases unmatched.

The chain couples TRBV12-5 to TRBJ2-7; D is perhaps TRBD1 (5 bases). V lost 3 bases to trimming and J lost 6 bases, with 9 bases between them. This CDR3 region has 12 residues. Germline CDR1 reads LGHNT; CDR2 reads FRNRAP. The CDR3 is CASGFDSAEQYF. The CDR3 region has the DNA TGTGCTAGTGGTTTCGACAGCGCCGAGCAGTACTTC.

V is TRBV28 and J is TRBJ1-5; tentative D call: TRBD1 (5 bases). This CDR3 is built from 14 residues. V was trimmed by 3 bases and J by 2 bases, leaving 8 bases between them. Germline CDR1 MDHEN, CDR2 SYDVKM. CDR3 DNA: TGTGCCAGCAGTTTTGGGGCTGGCAATCAGCCCCAGCATTTT. Protein product: CASSFGAGNQPQHF.

This clone was seen many times. The J gene is TRBJ2-7, the V gene TRBV2; no definite D call. V was cut by 5 bases and J by 0 bases, with 5 bases left in between. The CDR3 contains 12 residues. Germline V CDR1 and CDR2: SNHLY, FYNNEI. This CDR3 reads CASSLVSYEQYF. CDR3 nucleotides: TGTGCCAGCAGTCTCGTCTCCTACGAGCAGTACTTC.

The gene calls are TRBV5-1 and TRBJ2-5; no definite D call. This CDR3 region has 11 residues. Trimming took off 4 bases at V and 3 bases at J, with 4 bases between the two ends. In germline, CDR1 is SGHRS, CDR2 YFSETQ. CDR3 residues: CASSLEETQYF. DNA for the CDR3: TGCGCCAGCAGCCTCGAAGAGACCCAGTACTTC.

V gene TRBV4-3 combines with J gene TRBJ1-4, with 7 bases fitting TRBD1. Germline trimming cut 0 bases from V and 7 bases from J; bases unmatched to any gene: 14. This CDR3 region has 18 residues. Germline-derived CDR1 and CDR2 are LGHNA and YSLEER. The CDR3 region is CASSQEYRRGRMREKLFF. CDR3 DNA: TGCGCCAGCAGCCAAGAATATCGGAGGGGGCGAATGCGTGAAAAACTGTTTTTT.